The T cell receptor beta chain described here comes from a study of blood T cell repertoires in COVID-19. Study-wide context: From T cells, B-cell-depleted T cells, or PBMCs came the material, which was cDNA or gDNA.

This clone appeared once. Assay used: immunoSEQ multiplex PCR; TCRdb lists only in-frame clones, some missing. This sample yields approximately 380,000 clones, of which 80% to 95% are seen a single time; about 0.78% belongs to the top ten. Germline lookup yields CDR1 SEHNR and CDR2 FQNEAQ (reference sequence). V shed 7 bases and J shed 4 bases, with 16 bases lying between them. There are 14 residues in the CDR3. The specimen was PBMCs or T cells enriched from blood (not recorded which). This receptor was taken from a woman in her thirties or forties who had been exposed to COVID-19. This chain links TRBV7-9 with TRBJ1-2; a possible D gene is TRBD1 (5 bases). The CDR3, as DNA: TGTGCCAGCACCCAGAACGGGGGTGGCTATGGCTACACCTTC. Its translation is CASTQNGGGYGYTF.